These T cell receptor beta chains were read from a single sample in a study of glioma-infiltrating T cells. From the multiplex PCR reads, TCRdb called clonotypes with MiXCR, one entry per CDR3 protein. Here the sample spans fewer than 200,000 distinct CDR3 sequences, over 25% being singletons. The sample was glioma tissue, nonneoplastic brain tissue, or PBMCs (not recorded which). All receptors come from a human donor with low-grade glioma or glioblastoma, undergoing nonglioma brain surgery, or in good health (not recorded which). Each CDR3 is given with its conserved first and last residue. The D gene is left open where the match is weak. A clone size is listed for some rows: how often the clone was seen (once, few, many), or a class if it is expanded.

size	V	D	J	DNA	CDR3
few	TRBV5-6	TRBD1	TRBJ2-5	TGTGCCAGCAGCTTGGTCGAGACAGGGGGCCGAGGTGAGACCCAGTACTTC	CASSLVETGGRGETQYF
few	TRBV29-1	TRBD2	TRBJ2-7	TGCAGCGTTGTTTGGCGGGGGAACTACGAGCAGTACTTC	CSVVWRGNYEQYF
.	TRBV3-1	TRBD2	TRBJ2-1	TGTGCCAGCAGCCCCCCTAGCGGGAGGGACAATGAGCAGTTCTTC	CASSPPSGRDNEQFF
many	TRBV6-6	TRBD2	TRBJ2-1	TGTGCCAGCAGTTACGGCGGGAGCGGGCGGCTAGGGGAGCAGTTCTTC	CASSYGGSGRLGEQFF
many	TRBV29-1	.	TRBJ2-1	TGCAGCGTTGAGAGGAATGAGCAGTTCTTC	CSVERNEQFF
many	TRBV29-1	.	TRBJ2-3	TGCAGCGCCAGGGGTACAGATACGCAGTATTTT	CSARGTDTQYF
.	TRBV7-2	TRBD1	TRBJ2-5	TGTTCCAGCAGACTAAAGGGACAGCAAGAGACCCAGTACTTC	CSSRLKGQQETQYF
few	TRBV12-3/TRBV12-4	.	TRBJ1-2	TGTGCCAGCAGCAACGAATTTTCGGGGAGACAGAAAACCTATGGCTACACCTTC	CASSNEFSGRQKTYGYTF
.	TRBV7-3	TRBD2	TRBJ2-3	TGTGCCAGCAGCTTTATCGGGGGGAGCACAGATACGCAGTATTTT	CASSFIGGSTDTQYF
many	TRBV6-2/TRBV6-3	.	TRBJ2-1	TGTGCCAGCAGTTACTGGGGCAAATACAATGAGCAGTTCTTC	CASSYWGKYNEQFF
few	TRBV6-6	TRBD2	TRBJ2-1	TGTGCCAGCAGTTACCGGACTAGCGGTTACTCCTACAATGAGCAGTTCTTC	CASSYRTSGYSYNEQFF
many	TRBV11-2	.	TRBJ2-3	TGTGCCAGCAGCTTAAACTTATGGGCAGATACGCAGTATTTT	CASSLNLWADTQYF
many	TRBV27	.	TRBJ1-5	TGTGCCAGCAGTTTATCGGGCAGGGGCATCAATCTGCCCCAGCATTTT	CASSLSGRGINLPQHF
many	TRBV20-1	.	TRBJ2-3	TGCAGTGAGTCCGGGACCCTGGACCGCACAGATACGCAGTATTTT	CSESGTLDRTDTQYF
many	TRBV12-3/TRBV12-4	.	TRBJ2-7	TGTGCCAGCAGTTTCGCGGGAATCCGTGTCGAGCAGTACTTC	CASSFAGIRVEQYF